This T cell receptor beta chain was sequenced for a study of Tregs in tolerant kidney transplant recipients. Libraries were prepared by immunoSEQ multiplex PCR; TCRdb keeps only in-frame clonotypes and omits some of them. The table gives 6,000 or so clones; the top ten clones make up 6.1% of it. The CDR3 totals 13 residues. Trimming removed 4 bases from V and 6 bases from J, with 11 bases in between. Looked up from germline, CDR1 is KGHSH and CDR2 is LQKENI. In terms of frequency, this clone is medium-sized. Its antigen is unknown. The read falls 3 residues short of the CDR3 end, and the missing part is taken from the germline J gene. Related graft donors supplied nonmyeloablative bone marrow transplants, and mixed chimerism was transient. Study results and limitations: Donor-specific Treg expansion exceeded global Treg expansion in tolerant patients, suggesting antigen drive. Biological reproducibility was not directly addressed, but technical replication error appeared minimal.

The chain uses TRBV18 and TRBJ2-3, with D unresolved. The sequenced sample was CD4+ T cells from blood (PBMCs), obtained 6 months after the transplant. The TCR originated in a human patient who received a combined kidney and bone marrow transplant. T cells may partly derive from the graft donor. The CDR3 reads CASSRPPVDTQYF. Incomplete CDR3 DNA: TGTGCCAGCTCACGTCCCCCTGTTGATACG.